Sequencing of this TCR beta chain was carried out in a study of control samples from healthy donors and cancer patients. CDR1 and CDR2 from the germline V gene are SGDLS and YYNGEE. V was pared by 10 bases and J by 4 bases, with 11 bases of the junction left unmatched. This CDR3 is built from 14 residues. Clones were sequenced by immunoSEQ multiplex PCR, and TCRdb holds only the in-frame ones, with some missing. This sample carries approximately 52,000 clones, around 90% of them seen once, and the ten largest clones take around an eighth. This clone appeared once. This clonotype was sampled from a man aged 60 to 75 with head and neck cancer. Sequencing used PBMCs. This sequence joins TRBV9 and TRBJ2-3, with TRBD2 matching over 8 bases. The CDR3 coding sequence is TGTGCCCCCAGCGCCGGGGGGGGCCCAGATACGCAGTATTTT. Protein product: CAPSAGGGPDTQYF.